These 8 T cell receptor beta chains share one sample of origin, sequenced in a study of blood T cells in healthy people across ages. Together with a sample-barcoded 5' primer, a J-beta primer mix was included in a second PCR lasting roughly 7 to 11 cycles. Each CDR3 protein gets one entry after TCRdb re-called the 5' RACE reads with MiXCR. The sample includes about 570,000 distinct CDR3 sequences, 27% of them seen just once. Sequences were obtained from blood. Receptors were obtained from a woman between 65 and 79 years old in good health.

The chain recombines TRBV6-4 with TRBJ2-7; no reliable D call. Germline V gives CDR1 MRHNA, CDR2 SNTAGT. The CDR3 has 10 amino acids. With 2 bases removed from V and 5 bases from J, the gap between germline ends came to 1 base. CDR3 DNA: TGTGCCAGCAGTGACGACGAGCAGTACTTC. It encodes CASSDDEQYF.

V usage is TRBV20-1 and J usage is TRBJ2-5, with D perhaps TRBD2 (6 bases). The V gene lost 0 bases and the J gene lost 5 bases, with 16 bases spanning the gap. Germline CDR1 and CDR2: DFQATT and SNEGSKA (reference sequence). CDR3 length: 15 amino acids. This CDR3 is CSARDSSASAETQYF. The CDR3 DNA reads TGCAGTGCTAGAGATTCATCGGCTAGCGCTGAGACCCAGTACTTC.

This clonotype turned up a few times. This CDR3 reads CASSLMAGGENEQFF. The CDR3 nucleotides read TGTGCCAGCAGCTTAATGGCAGGGGGCGAGAATGAGCAGTTCTTC. V and J are TRBV7-3 and TRBJ2-1; 8 bases fit TRBD1. This CDR3 spans 15 amino acids. Germline lookup yields CDR1 SGHTA and CDR2 FQGTGA. J lost 7 bases, V lost 1 base, and 6 bases had no gene match. The full variable domain, with the rest looked up from reference TRBV7-3 and TRBJ2-1, is GAGVSQTPSNKVTEKGKYVELRCDPISGHTALYWYRQSLGQGPEFLIYFQGTGAADDSGLPNDRFFAVRPEGSVSTLKIQRTERGDSAVYLCASSLMAGGENEQFFGPGTRLTVL.

The table lists this clonotype with a few counts. J is TRBJ2-3 and V is TRBV4-3, with 8 bases fitting TRBD2. J lost 5 bases, V lost 3 bases, and 7 bases had no gene match. Germline V lookup: CDR1 LGHNA, CDR2 YSLEER. This CDR3 has 15 amino acids. CDR3 protein: CASSQGLERVDTQYF. The DNA of the CDR3 is TGCGCCAGCAGCCAGGGACTAGAGAGGGTAGATACGCAGTATTTT.

The sample holds one count of this clonotype. V is TRBV2 and J is TRBJ2-3; D call uncertain. V dropped 8 bases and J dropped 2 bases, with 11 bases sitting between them. The length of the CDR3 is 13 residues. Germline-derived CDR1 and CDR2 are SNHLY and FYNNEI. CDR3 region: CASGRTYTDTQYF. The CDR3, as DNA: TGTGCCAGCGGGCGCACCTACACAGATACGCAGTATTTT.

The rearrangement uses TRBV7-3 and TRBJ2-3; 12 bases match TRBD2. Germline CDR1 reads SGHTA; CDR2 reads FQGTGA. The CDR3 is 16 residues long. The J segment lost 6 bases and the V segment lost 3 bases, leaving 7 bases of the junction unmatched. DNA for the CDR3: TGTGCCAGCAGCTTGGCCCTAGCGGGGGGGCCCGATACGCAGTATTTT. This codes for CASSLALAGGPDTQYF.

This clonotype was detected only a few times. V usage is TRBV7-2 and J usage is TRBJ2-5; 11 bases fit TRBD2. After removal of 5 bases from V and 1 base from J, the junction contained 9 bases not matched to a gene. From germline, CDR1 is SGHTA and CDR2 FQGNSA. This CDR3 has 17 residues. In DNA form, the CDR3 reads TGTGCCAGCAGCCCAATGGGACTAGCGGCCCGCCAAGAGACCCAGTACTTC. It is translated as CASSPMGLAARQETQYF.

The table lists this clonotype with many counts. The junction shows a germline mismatch at one end, possibly a read error. The genes are TRBV5-1 and TRBJ2-1; TRBD2 agrees at 7 bases. The CDR3 covers 15 residues. Germline V gives CDR1 SGHRS, CDR2 YFSETQ. The CDR3, as DNA: TGTGCCAGCAGCTTAGACGGGGGGTCCTACAATGAGCAGTTCTTC. Residues: CASSLDGGSYNEQFF.